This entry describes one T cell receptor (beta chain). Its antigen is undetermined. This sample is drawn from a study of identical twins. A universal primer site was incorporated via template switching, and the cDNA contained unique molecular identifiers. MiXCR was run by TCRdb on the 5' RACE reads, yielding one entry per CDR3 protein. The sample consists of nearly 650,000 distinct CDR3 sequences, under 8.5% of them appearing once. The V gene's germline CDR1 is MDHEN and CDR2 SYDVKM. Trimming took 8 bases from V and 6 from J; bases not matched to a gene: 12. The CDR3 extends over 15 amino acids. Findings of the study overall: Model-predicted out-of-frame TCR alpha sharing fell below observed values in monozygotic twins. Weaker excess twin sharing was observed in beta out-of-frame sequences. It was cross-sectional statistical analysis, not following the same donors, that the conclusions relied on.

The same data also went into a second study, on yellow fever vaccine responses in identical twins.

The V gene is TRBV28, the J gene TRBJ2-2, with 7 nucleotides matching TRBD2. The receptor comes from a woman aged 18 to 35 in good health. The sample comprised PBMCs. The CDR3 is CASSSGREFPGELFF. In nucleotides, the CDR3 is TGTGCCAGCTCCTCCGGGCGGGAGTTCCCCGGGGAGCTGTTTTTT.